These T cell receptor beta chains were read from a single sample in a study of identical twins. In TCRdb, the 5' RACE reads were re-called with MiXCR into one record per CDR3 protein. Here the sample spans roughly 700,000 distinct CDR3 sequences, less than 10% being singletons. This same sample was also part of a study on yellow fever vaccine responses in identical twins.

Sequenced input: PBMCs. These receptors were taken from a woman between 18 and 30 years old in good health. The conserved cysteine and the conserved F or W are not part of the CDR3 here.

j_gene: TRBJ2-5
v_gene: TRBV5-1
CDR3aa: ASSLVDRETQY

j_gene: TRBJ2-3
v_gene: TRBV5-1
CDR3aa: ASSLGAEGTQY

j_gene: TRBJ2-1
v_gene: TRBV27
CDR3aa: ASSFGRLAAYNEQF

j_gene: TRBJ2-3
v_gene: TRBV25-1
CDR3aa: ASSALDTQY

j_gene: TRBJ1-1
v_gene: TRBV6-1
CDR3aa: ASRRTGSAEAF

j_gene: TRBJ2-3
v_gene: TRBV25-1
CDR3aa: ASAGTDFTETDTDTQY

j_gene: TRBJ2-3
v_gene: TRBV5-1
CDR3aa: ASRSVGVDTQY

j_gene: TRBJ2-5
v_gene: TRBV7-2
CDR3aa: ASSPPRGTTDQETQY

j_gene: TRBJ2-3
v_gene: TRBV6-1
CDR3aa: ASSRQGADTQY

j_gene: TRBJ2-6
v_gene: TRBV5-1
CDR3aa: ASSLGPRGSGANVLT

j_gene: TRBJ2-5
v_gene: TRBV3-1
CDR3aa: ASSLSGLSQETQY

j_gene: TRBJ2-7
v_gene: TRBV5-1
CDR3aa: ASGGTQGSYEQY

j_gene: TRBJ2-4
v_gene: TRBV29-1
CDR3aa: SVNQERIDIQY

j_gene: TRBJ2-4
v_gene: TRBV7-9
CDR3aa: ASSSSSGGAFQNIQY

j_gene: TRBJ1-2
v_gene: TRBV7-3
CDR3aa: ASSLYGPEDYGYT

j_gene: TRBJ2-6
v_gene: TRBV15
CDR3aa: ATSPGGSGANVLT

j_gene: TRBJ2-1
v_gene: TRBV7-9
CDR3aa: ASSSLRRGREQF

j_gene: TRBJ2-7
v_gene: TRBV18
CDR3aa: ASSTQGVAYEQY

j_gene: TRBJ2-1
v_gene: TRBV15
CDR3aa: ATRPPGQIYNEQF

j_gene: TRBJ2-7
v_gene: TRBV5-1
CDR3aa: ASSLSEGLNEQY

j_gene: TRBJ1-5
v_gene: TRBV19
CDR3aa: ATTRSSGANNQPQH

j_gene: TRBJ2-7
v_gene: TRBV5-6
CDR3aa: ASSLDDLSYEQY